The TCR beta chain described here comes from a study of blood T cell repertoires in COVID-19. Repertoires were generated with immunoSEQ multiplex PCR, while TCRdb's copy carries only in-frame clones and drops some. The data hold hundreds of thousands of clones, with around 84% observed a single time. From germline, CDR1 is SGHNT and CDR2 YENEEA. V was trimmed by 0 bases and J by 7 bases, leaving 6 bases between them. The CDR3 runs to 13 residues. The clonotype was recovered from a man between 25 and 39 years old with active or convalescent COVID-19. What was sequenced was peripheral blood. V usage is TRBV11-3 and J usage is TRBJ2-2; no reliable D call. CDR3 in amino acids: CASSLDTGGELFF. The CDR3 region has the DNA TGTGCCAGCAGCTTAGATACCGGCGGGGAGCTGTTTTTT.